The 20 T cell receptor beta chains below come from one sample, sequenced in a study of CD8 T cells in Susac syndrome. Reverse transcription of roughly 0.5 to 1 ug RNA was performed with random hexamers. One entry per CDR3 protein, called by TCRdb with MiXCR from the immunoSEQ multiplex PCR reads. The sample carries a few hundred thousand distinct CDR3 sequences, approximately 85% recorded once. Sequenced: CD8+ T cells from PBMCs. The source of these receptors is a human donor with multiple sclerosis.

CDR3 bases: TGTGCCAGCAGTTTAGGGTTTCGGAACACTGAAGCTTTCTTT. Protein sequence: CASSLGFRNTEAFF. The chain joins TRBV27 to TRBJ1-1, with D unclear. Trimming left V 2 bases short and J 1 base short, with 8 bases between. The V gene's germline CDR1 is MNHEY and CDR2 SMNVEV (reference sequence). This CDR3 is 14 amino acids long.

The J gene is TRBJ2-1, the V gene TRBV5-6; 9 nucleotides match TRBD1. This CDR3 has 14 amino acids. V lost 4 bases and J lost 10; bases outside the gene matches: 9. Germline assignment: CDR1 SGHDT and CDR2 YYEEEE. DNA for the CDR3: TGTGCCAGCAGCCCTTACAGGGGGCTAAGAGAGCAGTTCTTC. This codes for CASSPYRGLREQFF.

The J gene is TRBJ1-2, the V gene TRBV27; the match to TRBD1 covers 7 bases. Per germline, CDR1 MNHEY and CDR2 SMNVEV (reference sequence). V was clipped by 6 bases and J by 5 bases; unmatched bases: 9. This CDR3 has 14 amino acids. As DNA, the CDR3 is TGTGCCAGCAGCCCAGGGACAGTTTCATATGGCTACACCTTC. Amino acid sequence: CASSPGTVSYGYTF.

The CDR3 spells CASRPDSRGNNEQFF. Written as DNA, the CDR3 is TGTGCCAGCAGACCCGACTCGCGGGGGAACAATGAGCAGTTCTTC. The rearrangement links TRBV5-5 to TRBJ2-1, with 7 bases fitting TRBD2. The CDR3 has 15 amino acids. J was trimmed by 5 bases and V by 5 bases; bases with no gene match: 10. Germline V gene lookup returns CDR1 SGHKS and CDR2 YYEKEE (reference sequence).

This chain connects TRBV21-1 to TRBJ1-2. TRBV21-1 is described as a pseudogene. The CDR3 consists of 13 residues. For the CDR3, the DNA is TGTGCCAGCAGCAAGGGAGGGAACTATGGCTACACCTTC. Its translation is CASSKGGNYGYTF.

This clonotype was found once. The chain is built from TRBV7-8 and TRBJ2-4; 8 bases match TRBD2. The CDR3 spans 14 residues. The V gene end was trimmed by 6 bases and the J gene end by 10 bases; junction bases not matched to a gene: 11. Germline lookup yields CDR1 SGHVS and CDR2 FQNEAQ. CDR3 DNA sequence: TGTGCCAGCAGTTTCGGGAGCGGGAGTGATATTCAGTACTTC. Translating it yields CASSFGSGSDIQYF.

CDR3 bases: TGCGCCAGCAGCCAACTACAGGGGGACGGCTACACCTTC. Protein product: CASSQLQGDGYTF. The chain links TRBV4-1 to TRBJ1-2, with TRBD1 identical over 8 bases. Per germline, CDR1 MGHRA and CDR2 YSYEKL. V was pared by 2 bases and J by 8 bases, with 4 bases of the junction left unmatched. CDR3 length: 13 amino acids.

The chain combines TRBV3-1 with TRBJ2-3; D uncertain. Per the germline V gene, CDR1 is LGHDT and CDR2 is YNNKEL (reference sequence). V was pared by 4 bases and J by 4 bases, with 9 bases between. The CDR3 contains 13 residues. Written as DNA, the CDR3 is TGTGCCAGCAGCCCCACTATAGCAGATACGCAGTATTTT. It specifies CASSPTIADTQYF.

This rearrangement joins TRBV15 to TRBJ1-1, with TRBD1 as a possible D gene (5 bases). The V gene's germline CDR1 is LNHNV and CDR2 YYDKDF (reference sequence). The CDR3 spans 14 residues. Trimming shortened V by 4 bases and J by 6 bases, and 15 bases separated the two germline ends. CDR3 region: CATSIWGLSAEAFF. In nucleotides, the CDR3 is TGTGCCACCAGCATTTGGGGCTTGAGCGCTGAAGCTTTCTTT.

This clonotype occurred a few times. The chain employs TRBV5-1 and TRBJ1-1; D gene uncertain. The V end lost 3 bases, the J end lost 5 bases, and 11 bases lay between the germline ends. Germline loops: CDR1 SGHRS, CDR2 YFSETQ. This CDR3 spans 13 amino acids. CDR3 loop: CASSWWGGTEAFF. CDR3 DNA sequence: TGCGCCAGCAGCTGGTGGGGAGGGACTGAAGCTTTCTTT. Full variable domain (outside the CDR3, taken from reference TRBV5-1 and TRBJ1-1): KAGVTQTPRYLIKTRGQQVTLSCSPISGHRSVSWYQQTPGQGLQFLFEYFSETQRNKGNFPGRFSGRQFSNSRSEMNVSTLELGDSALYLCASSWWGGTEAFFGQGTRLTVV.

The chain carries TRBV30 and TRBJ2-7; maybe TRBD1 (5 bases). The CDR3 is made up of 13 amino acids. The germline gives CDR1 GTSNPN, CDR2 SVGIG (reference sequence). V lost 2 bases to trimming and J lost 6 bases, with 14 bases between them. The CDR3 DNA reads TGTGCCTGGAGTCCGATGGGTGGGGCCGAGCAGTACTTC. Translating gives CAWSPMGGAEQYF.

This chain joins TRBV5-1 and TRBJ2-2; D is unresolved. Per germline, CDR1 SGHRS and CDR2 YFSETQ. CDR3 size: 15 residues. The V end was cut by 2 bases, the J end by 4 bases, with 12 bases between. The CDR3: CASSLRSTATGELFF. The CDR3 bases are TGCGCCAGCAGCTTAAGGAGTACGGCCACCGGGGAGCTGTTTTTT.

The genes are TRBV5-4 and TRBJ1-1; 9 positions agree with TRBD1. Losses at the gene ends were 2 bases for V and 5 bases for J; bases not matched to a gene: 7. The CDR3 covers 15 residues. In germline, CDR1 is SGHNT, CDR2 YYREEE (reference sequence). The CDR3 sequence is CASSFTGGGLTEAFF. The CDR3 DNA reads TGTGCCAGCAGCTTTACAGGGGGCGGACTTACTGAAGCTTTCTTT.

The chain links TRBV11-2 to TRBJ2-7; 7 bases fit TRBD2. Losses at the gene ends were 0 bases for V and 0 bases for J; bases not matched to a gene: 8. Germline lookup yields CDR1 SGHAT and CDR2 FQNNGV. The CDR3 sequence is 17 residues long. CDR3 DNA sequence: TGTGCCAGCAGCTTAGATTGGATTAGCGGGTACTCCTACGAGCAGTACTTC. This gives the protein CASSLDWISGYSYEQYF.

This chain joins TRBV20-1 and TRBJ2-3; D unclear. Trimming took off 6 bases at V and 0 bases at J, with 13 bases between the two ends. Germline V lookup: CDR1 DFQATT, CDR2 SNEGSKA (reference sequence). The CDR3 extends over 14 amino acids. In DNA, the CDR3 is TGCAGTGCCCAGGACCCCAGGAGCACAGATACGCAGTATTTT. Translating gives CSAQDPRSTDTQYF.

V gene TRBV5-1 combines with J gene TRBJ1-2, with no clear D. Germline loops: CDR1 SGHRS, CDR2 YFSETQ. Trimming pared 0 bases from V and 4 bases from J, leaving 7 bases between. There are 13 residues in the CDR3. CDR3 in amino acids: CASSLDGSYGYTF. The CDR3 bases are TGCGCCAGCAGCTTGGACGGATCCTATGGCTACACCTTC.

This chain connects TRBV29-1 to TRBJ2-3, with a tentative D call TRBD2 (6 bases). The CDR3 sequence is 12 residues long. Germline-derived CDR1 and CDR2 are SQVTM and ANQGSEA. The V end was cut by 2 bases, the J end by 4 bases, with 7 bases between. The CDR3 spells CSVEPGADTQYF. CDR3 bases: TGCAGCGTTGAACCGGGAGCAGATACGCAGTATTTT.

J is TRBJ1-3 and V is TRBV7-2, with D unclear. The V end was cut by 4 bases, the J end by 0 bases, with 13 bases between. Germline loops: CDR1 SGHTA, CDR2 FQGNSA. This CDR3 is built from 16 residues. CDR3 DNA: TGTGCCAGCAGCTCCACCGAAGAGAGCTCTGGAAACACCATATATTTT. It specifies CASSSTEESSGNTIYF. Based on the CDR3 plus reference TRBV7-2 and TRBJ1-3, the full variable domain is GAGVSQSPSNKVTEKGKDVELRCDPISGHTALYWYRQSLGQGLEFLIYFQGNSAPDKSGLPSDRFSAERTGGSVSTLTIQRTQQEDSAVYLCASSSTEESSGNTIYFGEGSWLTVV.

CDR3 in amino acids: CASSEQGAFNEQFF. The CDR3 region has the DNA TGTGCCAGTAGCGAACAGGGGGCATTCAATGAGCAGTTCTTC. V usage is TRBV19 and J usage is TRBJ2-1; 9 nucleotides line up with TRBD1. Germline values: CDR1 LNHDA, CDR2 SQIVND (reference sequence). Trimming took 6 bases from V and 6 from J; bases not matched to a gene: 6. The CDR3 contains 14 residues. The full variable domain, with the rest looked up from reference TRBV19 and TRBJ2-1, is DGGITQSPKYLFRKEGQNVTLSCEQNLNHDAMYWYRQDPGQGLRLIYYSQIVNDFQKGDIAEGYSVSREKKESFPLTVTSAQKNPTAFYLCASSEQGAFNEQFFGPGTRLTVL.

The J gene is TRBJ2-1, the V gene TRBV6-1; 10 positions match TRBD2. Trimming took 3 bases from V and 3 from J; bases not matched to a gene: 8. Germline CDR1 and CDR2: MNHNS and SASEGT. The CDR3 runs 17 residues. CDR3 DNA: TGTGCCAGCAGTGACGGGCTAGCGGGAGTGTTCTACAATGAGCAGTTCTTC. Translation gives CASSDGLAGVFYNEQFF.